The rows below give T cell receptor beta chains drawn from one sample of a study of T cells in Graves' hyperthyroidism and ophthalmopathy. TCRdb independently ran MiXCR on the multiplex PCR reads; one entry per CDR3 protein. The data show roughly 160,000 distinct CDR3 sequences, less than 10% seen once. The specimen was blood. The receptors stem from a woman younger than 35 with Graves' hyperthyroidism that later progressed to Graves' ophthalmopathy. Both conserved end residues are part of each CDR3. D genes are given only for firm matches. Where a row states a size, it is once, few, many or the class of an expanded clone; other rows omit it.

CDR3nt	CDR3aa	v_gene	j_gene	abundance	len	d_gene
TGTGCCAGCAGAGCCGGGACAGGGGCATACAATGAGCAGTTCTTC	CASRAGTGAYNEQFF	TRBV14	TRBJ2-1	many	15	TRBD1
TGTGCCTGGAGTGTACCTAGGTTCCGCCGAGTGAATCAGCCCCAGCATTTT	CAWSVPRFRRVNQPQHF	TRBV30	TRBJ1-5	many	17	.
TGTGCCAGCAGTTTATTTGGTAGAGAAGCTTTCTTT	CASSLFGREAFF	TRBV28	TRBJ1-1	few	12	.
TGTGCCAGCGGGACGGAGCGGTTTTACAATGAGCAGTTCTTC	CASGTERFYNEQFF	TRBV12-3/TRBV12-4	TRBJ2-1	many	14	.
TGTGCCAGCACGGTTACCGCAGGGCTTTCCTACAATGAGCAGTTCTTC	CASTVTAGLSYNEQFF	TRBV6-5	TRBJ2-1	.	16	.
TGTGCCAGCAGCGGGACTAGCGGTCCCCAGGGGACCCAGTACTTC	CASSGTSGPQGTQYF	TRBV5-4	TRBJ2-5	many	15	TRBD2
TGTGCCAGCAGCTTACACGCGGGAGCTTACAATGAGCAGTTCTTC	CASSLHAGAYNEQFF	TRBV7-3	TRBJ2-1	many	15	TRBD2
TGCAGTGCCCTGCCGGGACAGGGGGCTGACTATGGCTACACCTTC	CSALPGQGADYGYTF	TRBV20-1	TRBJ1-2	many	15	TRBD1
TGTGCCAGCAGCTTTCTCGGCCGTGCCGGGGCAGAGCCCCAGCATTTT	CASSFLGRAGAEPQHF	TRBV7-2	TRBJ1-5	many	16	.
TGCGCCAGCAGCCAGTCCCCTAGCGGGAGTCGCAATGAGCAGTTCTTC	CASSQSPSGSRNEQFF	TRBV4-1	TRBJ2-1	.	16	TRBD2
TGCAGTGCTCCTCCCCCGGACAGGGGTTATCAGCCCCAGCATTTT	CSAPPPDRGYQPQHF	TRBV20-1	TRBJ1-5	many	15	TRBD1
TGTGCCTGGAGTGCGGGTAGCGCATACAATGAGCAGTTCTTC	CAWSAGSAYNEQFF	TRBV30	TRBJ2-1	many	14	.
TGCAGTGCTACAAACAGGTTACCGAACACCGGGGAGCTGTTTTTT	CSATNRLPNTGELFF	TRBV20-1	TRBJ2-2	many	15	.
TGTGCCAGCAGCTTGCGAGACAGGGCCAGGGAGCTGTTTTTT	CASSLRDRARELFF	TRBV5-8	TRBJ2-2	few	14	TRBD1
TGTGCCAGCAGTCCACCCCTGACTAGTAATGAGCAGTTCTTC	CASSPPLTSNEQFF	TRBV2	TRBJ2-1	many	14	.
TGTGCCAGCAGCTTACTAGCGGGGTACTACTACGAGCAGTACTTC	CASSLLAGYYYEQYF	TRBV7-2	TRBJ2-7	many	15	TRBD2
TGTGCCAGCACCTCTGGAGGGGCGGGTGAGCAGTTCTTC	CASTSGGAGEQFF	TRBV28	TRBJ2-1	many	13	.
TGTGCCAGCAATCGGCTAGCGGGGGCCTCATCCACAGATACGCAGTATTTT	CASNRLAGASSTDTQYF	TRBV12-3/TRBV12-4	TRBJ2-3	many	17	TRBD2
TGTGCCTGGTACGGCGGGGGCCTTGGAGATGGCTACACCTTC	CAWYGGGLGDGYTF	TRBV30	TRBJ1-2	many	14	.
TGTGCCAGCAGTTTAACAGGGGGCAGTTATGGCTACACCTTC	CASSLTGGSYGYTF	TRBV27	TRBJ1-2	many	14	TRBD1
TGTGCCAGCAGCCTAGCACTAGCGGGGGACCGCGTAACAGATACGCAGTATTTT	CASSLALAGDRVTDTQYF	TRBV2	TRBJ2-3	many	18	TRBD2
TGCAGTGCTCCAATAATGACTAGCGGGAGTCCAGATACGCAGTATTTT	CSAPIMTSGSPDTQYF	TRBV20-1	TRBJ2-3	many	16	TRBD2
TGTGCCAGCAGCTTAGTACAGGGACATGGCTACACCTTC	CASSLVQGHGYTF	TRBV11-2	TRBJ1-2	many	13	.
TGTGCCTGGAGTCCTAGCGGGGGCACCTATGGCGATGAGCAGTTCTTC	CAWSPSGGTYGDEQFF	TRBV30	TRBJ2-1	many	16	TRBD2
TGTGCCAGCAGCGTAGAAGGGGGTGGGAACACTGAAGCTTTCTTT	CASSVEGGGNTEAFF	TRBV9	TRBJ1-1	many	15	.
TGTGCCAGCAGCCCCGGGCCTAGCGGGAGGGCCAATGAGCAGTTCTTC	CASSPGPSGRANEQFF	TRBV7-8	TRBJ2-1	many	16	TRBD2
TGTGCCAGTAGTATATCCAGTGACGCTAACTATGGCTACACCTTC	CASSISSDANYGYTF	TRBV19	TRBJ1-2	many	15	.
TGCAGCGTTGGCCTAGCTGCGGATACGCAGTATTTT	CSVGLAADTQYF	TRBV29-1	TRBJ2-3	.	12	.
TGTGCCAGCAGCTTTACTGGGGGGAAGGGTCAGCCCCAGCATTTT	CASSFTGGKGQPQHF	TRBV7-8	TRBJ1-5	many	15	.
TGTGCCAGCAGCCAAGATATGGGGACAGATACGCAGTATTTT	CASSQDMGTDTQYF	TRBV3-1	TRBJ2-3	many	14	.
TGTGCCAGCAGCTCAGGACGGACCCAAGAGACCCAGTACTTC	CASSSGRTQETQYF	TRBV11-1	TRBJ2-5	few	14	.
TGTGCCAGCGCGGTAAACACTGAAGCTTTCTTT	CASAVNTEAFF	TRBV6-1	TRBJ1-1	many	11	.
TGTGCCAGCAGTTACAAGCGGGTCCAAGAGACCCAGTACTTC	CASSYKRVQETQYF	TRBV6-5	TRBJ2-5	few	14	.
TGTGCCAGCATAGGACACCCGGGGACCGGGGAGCTGTTTTTT	CASIGHPGTGELFF	TRBV6-1	TRBJ2-2	many	14	.
TGTGCCAGCAGACCTAAGGGACTAGCGGGAACGCTAGAAGAGACCCAGTACTTC	CASRPKGLAGTLEETQYF	TRBV7-9	TRBJ2-5	.	18	TRBD2
TGTGCCAGCAGTGGGACAGGGGGAGTTCAGCCCCAGCATTTT	CASSGTGGVQPQHF	TRBV6-1	TRBJ1-5	many	14	TRBD1
TGTGCCAGCAGCTTCCGGGTAGGGGGCGGTTTACCAGATACGCAGTATTTT	CASSFRVGGGLPDTQYF	TRBV7-2	TRBJ2-3	many	17	TRBD1
TGTGCCAGCAGCCAGCAGAAGGGCCAAGAGACCCAGTACTTC	CASSQQKGQETQYF	TRBV3-1	TRBJ2-5	many	14	.
TGTGCCATCAGGAGCGGGGCCTCCTACGAGCAGTACTTC	CAIRSGASYEQYF	TRBV10-3	TRBJ2-7	many	13	TRBD2
TGTGCCAGTAGTATAGGCAGGAAGAGCGGCTATGGCTACACCTTC	CASSIGRKSGYGYTF	TRBV19	TRBJ1-2	.	15	.
TGCGCCAGCAGCTTGAGCGGGGGCGCGAACGGCTACACCTTC	CASSLSGGANGYTF	TRBV5-1	TRBJ1-2	many	14	.
TGTGCCAGTAGGTACGGGTATAATCAGCCCCAGCATTTT	CASRYGYNQPQHF	TRBV19	TRBJ1-5	many	13	.
TGTGCCTGGAGTCGCAGGGAGGAGACCCAGTACTTC	CAWSRREETQYF	TRBV30	TRBJ2-5	many	12	.
TGCGCCAGCAGCCAAACGGGCGGGGGGAACTACCAAGAGACCCAGTACTTC	CASSQTGGGNYQETQYF	TRBV4-1	TRBJ2-5	few	17	TRBD2
TGTGCCAGCAGTCGGCGGGACAGGGTGTTGACAGATACGCAGTATTTT	CASSRRDRVLTDTQYF	TRBV28	TRBJ2-3	.	16	TRBD1
TGTGCCAGTAGTATTTGGGTAAAGACAGGGGGCAACACTGAAGCTTTCTTT	CASSIWVKTGGNTEAFF	TRBV19	TRBJ1-1	many	17	TRBD1
TGTGCCACTGAAGGACAGTCCGCTGAAGCTTTCTTT	CATEGQSAEAFF	TRBV19	TRBJ1-1	many	12	.
TGCAGTGCGCCAACAGGGTTATATGGAAACACCATATATTTT	CSAPTGLYGNTIYF	TRBV20-1	TRBJ1-3	many	14	.
TGCAGTGCTAGGGGGGGACAGGGGTCTTTTGAGCAGTACTTC	CSARGGQGSFEQYF	TRBV20-1	TRBJ2-7	many	14	TRBD1
TGCAGTTCAGGGACAGGGGAGACTGAAGCTTTCTTT	CSSGTGETEAFF	TRBV20-1	TRBJ1-1	many	12	TRBD1
TGCAGTGCTAGTGGGCCTTCCCCAGTTTGGTACTTC	CSASGPSPVWYF	TRBV20-1	TRBJ2-5	many	12	.